These 5 T cell receptor beta chains were all obtained from the same sample, sequenced in a study of blood T cell repertoires in COVID-19. Sequenced by immunoSEQ multiplex PCR; TCRdb stores in-frame clones only, minus some. In the table there are around 15,000 clones, around 90% of which are singletons. The sequenced material came from peripheral blood. The receptors were gathered from a woman aged 70 to 79 in a cohort sampled during active or convalescent COVID-19.

This sequence joins TRBV4-1 and TRBJ1-2, with D unresolved. CDR1 is MGHRA, CDR2 YSYEKL, per germline. Trimming left V 4 bases short and J 3 bases short, with 15 bases between. This CDR3 is 15 amino acids long. Here the CDR3 DNA reads TGCGCCAGCAGCCGTGGGCCTCGCCATGACTATGGCTACACCTTC. Its translation: CASSRGPRHDYGYTF.

This chain connects TRBV6-5 to TRBJ2-3; D is ambiguous. The CDR3 extends over 13 amino acids. V shed 0 bases and J shed 6 bases, with 7 bases lying between them. Per germline, CDR1 MNHEY and CDR2 SVGAGI. Here the CDR3 reads CASSYSVRDTQYF. In DNA, the CDR3 is TGTGCCAGCAGTTACTCGGTGCGGGATACGCAGTATTTT.

The V and J genes are TRBV27 and TRBJ1-5; D gene ambiguous. CDR3 size: 15 residues. Germline-derived CDR1 and CDR2 are MNHEY and SMNVEV (reference sequence). The V gene lost 6 bases and the J gene lost 2 bases, with 14 bases spanning the gap. The CDR3 nucleotides read TGTGCCAGCAGGGGCGGAGGGTCAGGCAATCAGCCCCAGCATTTT. The encoded protein is CASRGGGSGNQPQHF.

This sequence joins TRBV2 and TRBJ1-5; TRBD1 matches 7 bases. Germline CDR1 SNHLY, CDR2 FYNNEI. V shed 5 bases and J 3 bases; nucleotides not matched to a gene: 7. The CDR3 spans 15 residues. Written as DNA, the CDR3 is TGTGCCAGCAGTCCGGACAGGCCATTCAATCAGCCCCAGCATTTT. As protein: CASSPDRPFNQPQHF.

This rearrangement joins TRBV3-1 (or the pseudogene TRBV3-2) to TRBJ2-7; D gene ambiguous. V was shortened by 6 bases and J by 3 bases, with 21 bases between the two germline ends. CDR1 is LGHDT and CDR2 is YNNKEL in the germline V gene (reference sequence). This CDR3 has 16 residues. The CDR3 here is CASSLQLFSLIYEQYF. Written as DNA, the CDR3 is TGTGCCAGCAGTCTCCAACTATTTTCCTTAATCTACGAGCAGTACTTC.